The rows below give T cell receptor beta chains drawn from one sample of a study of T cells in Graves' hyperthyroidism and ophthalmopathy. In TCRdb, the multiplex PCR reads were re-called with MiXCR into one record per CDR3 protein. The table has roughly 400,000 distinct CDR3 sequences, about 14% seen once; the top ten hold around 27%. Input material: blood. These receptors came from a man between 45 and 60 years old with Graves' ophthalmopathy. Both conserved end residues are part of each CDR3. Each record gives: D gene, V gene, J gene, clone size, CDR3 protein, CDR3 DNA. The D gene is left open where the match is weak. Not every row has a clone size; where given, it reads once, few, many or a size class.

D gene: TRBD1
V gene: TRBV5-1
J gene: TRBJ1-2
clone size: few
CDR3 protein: CASSPWTGNGYTF
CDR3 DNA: TGCGCCAGCAGCCCATGGACAGGGAATGGCTACACCTTC

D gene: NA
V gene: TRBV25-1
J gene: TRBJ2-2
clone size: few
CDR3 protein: CASSEYLHTGELFF
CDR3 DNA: TGTGCCAGCAGTGAATATCTCCACACCGGGGAGCTGTTTTTT

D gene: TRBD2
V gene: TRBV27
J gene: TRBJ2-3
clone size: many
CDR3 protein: CASSTGLAGGWDTQYF
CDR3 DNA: TGTGCCAGCAGCACGGGACTAGCGGGAGGATGGGATACGCAGTATTTT

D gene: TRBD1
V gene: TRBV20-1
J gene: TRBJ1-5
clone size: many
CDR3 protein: CSADQGVRNQPQHF
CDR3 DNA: TGCAGTGCTGACCAGGGGGTACGCAATCAGCCCCAGCATTTT

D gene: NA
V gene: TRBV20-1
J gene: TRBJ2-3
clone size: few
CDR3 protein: CSAKGRSTDTQYF
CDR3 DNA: TGCAGTGCTAAGGGTCGTAGCACAGATACGCAGTATTTT

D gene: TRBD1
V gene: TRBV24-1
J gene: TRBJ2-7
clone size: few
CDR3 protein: CATRQGAGEQYF
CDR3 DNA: TGTGCCACCCGACAGGGGGCAGGCGAGCAGTACTTC

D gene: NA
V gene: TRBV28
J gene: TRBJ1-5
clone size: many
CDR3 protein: CASSPIGGNQPQHF
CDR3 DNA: TGTGCCAGCAGCCCTATTGGGGGTAACCAGCCCCAGCATTTT

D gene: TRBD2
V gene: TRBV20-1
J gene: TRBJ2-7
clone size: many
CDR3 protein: CSARGSGEGSSYEQYF
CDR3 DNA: TGCAGTGCTAGAGGAAGCGGGGAGGGGAGCTCCTACGAGCAGTACTTC

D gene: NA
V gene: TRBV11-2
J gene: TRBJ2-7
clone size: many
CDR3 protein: CASSLERGEQYF
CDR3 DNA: TGTGCCAGCAGCTTAGAGCGTGGCGAGCAGTACTTC

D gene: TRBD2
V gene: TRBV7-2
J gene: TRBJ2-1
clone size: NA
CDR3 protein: CASSLGGLAGGPGIFEQFF
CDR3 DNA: TGTGCCAGCAGCTTAGGAGGACTAGCGGGAGGGCCAGGGATTTTTGAGCAGTTCTTC